This entry lists 6 T cell receptor beta chains sequenced from one sample in a study of cytomegalovirus exposure and HLA in healthy donors. PCR employed 60 Vbeta and 13 Jbeta primers. Some clones are missing from TCRdb's copy, which holds only in-frame ones; the method was immunoSEQ multiplex PCR. The table lists some 250,000 clones, about 80% of them singletons. The specimen was PBMCs. These TCRs come from an older woman in good health and CMV-seropositive.

This rearrangement joins TRBV28 to TRBJ2-7; tentatively, D is TRBD2 (5 bases). This CDR3 has 14 residues. V was shortened by 2 bases and J by 1 base, with 9 bases between the two germline ends. Germline lookup yields CDR1 MDHEN and CDR2 SYDVKM. The CDR3 DNA follows: TGTGCCAGCAGTTTAGAGGGTGGGTCCTACGAGCAGTACTTC. This encodes CASSLEGGSYEQYF.

The CDR3 region is CASTGTSAIGDEQFF. Written as DNA, the CDR3 is TGTGCCAGCACCGGGACTAGCGCGATTGGGGATGAGCAGTTCTTC. This rearrangement joins TRBV7-9 to TRBJ2-1; 10 bases line up with TRBD2. The CDR3 has 15 amino acids. CDR1 and CDR2 from the germline V gene are SEHNR and FQNEAQ (reference sequence). V was pared by 7 bases and J by 8 bases, with 11 bases of the junction left unmatched. Full variable domain (remainder filled in from reference TRBV7-9 and TRBJ2-1): DTGVSQNPRHKITKRGQNVTFRCDPISEHNRLYWYRQTLGQGPEFLTYFQNEAQLEKSRLLSDRFSAERPKGSFSTLEIQRTEQGDSAMYLCASTGTSAIGDEQFFGPGTRLTVL.

This chain joins TRBV4-1 and TRBJ1-1, with a possible D match to TRBD1 (5 bases). Germline V CDR1 and CDR2: MGHRA, YSYEKL. The ends were cut back, 0 bases at V and 1 base at J, with 12 bases in the middle. This CDR3 contains 16 residues. CDR3 sequence (DNA): TGCGCCAGCAGCCAAGATCCCAGGGTCCCGAACACTGAAGCTTTCTTT. This codes for CASSQDPRVPNTEAFF.

This clone was counted a few times. This chain joins TRBV4-1 and TRBJ1-1; 8 bases line up with TRBD1. The ends lost 4 bases at V and 7 bases at J; junction bases unmatched: 5. Germline-derived CDR1 and CDR2 are MGHRA and YSYEKL. This CDR3 has 13 amino acids. Here the CDR3 DNA reads TGCGCCAGCAGCCCCGGACAGGGTAATGAAGCTTTCTTT. The encoded protein is CASSPGQGNEAFF.

This chain connects TRBV7-9 to TRBJ2-3, with D possibly being TRBD2 (6 bases). The length of the CDR3 is 16 residues. Germline V gene data show CDR1 as SEHNR and CDR2 as FQNEAQ (reference sequence). The V and J ends lost 2 bases and 0 bases respectively, with 12 bases between them. CDR3 sequence (DNA): TGTGCCAGCAGCTTAAGGGCTAGCGCTAGCACAGATACGCAGTATTTT. This gives the protein CASSLRASASTDTQYF.

The rearrangement uses TRBV28 and TRBJ2-1; TRBD2 matches at 7 bases. The CDR3 is 15 residues long. After removal of 4 bases from V and 0 bases from J, the junction contained 3 bases not matched to a gene. From germline, CDR1 is MDHEN and CDR2 SYDVKM. CDR3 coding DNA: TGTGCCAGCAGTTCACTAGCGAGCTCCTACAATGAGCAGTTCTTC. Amino acids: CASSSLASSYNEQFF. Combining the CDR3 with reference TRBV28 and TRBJ2-1 gives the whole variable domain DVKVTQSSRYLVKRTGEKVFLECVQDMDHENMFWYRQDPGLGLRLIYFSYDVKMKEKGDIPEGYSVSREKKERFSLILESASTNQTSMYLCASSSLASSYNEQFFGPGTRLTVL.